This T cell receptor beta chain appears in the sequencing data of a study of T-cell memory formation after mild COVID-19. One entry per CDR3 protein, called by TCRdb with MiXCR from the 5' RACE reads. The sample has about 270,000 distinct CDR3 sequences, roughly 17% seen once. As for this clonotype: Its antigen remains unknown.

Study results and limitations: There was a balanced CD4/CD8 profile in clones contracting day 15 to 85, and later expanders leaned CD4+. Nothing showed for sure that second-wave clones peaking on day 37 were SARS-CoV-2 specific. Chiefly within CM and EM were the contracting CD4+ clones; CD8+ ones were within EMRA.

Germline CDR1 and CDR2: MNHEY and SMNVEV (reference sequence). This CDR3 spans 17 amino acids. The ends lost 5 bases at V and 7 bases at J; junction bases unmatched: 17. The sequencing input was PBMCs or a T cell subset sorted from them (not recorded which). The origin of this receptor is a man aged 18 to 29 who had mild COVID-19 (a few samples of this study predate the infection). Cell type and time point are not known. The chain carries TRBV27 and TRBJ2-5; 9 nucleotides align to TRBD1. The CDR3 bases are TGTGCCAGCAGTCTCACAGGGGGCGCATGGGGTACGGGGACCCAGTACTTC. This codes for CASSLTGGAWGTGTQYF.